This entry is about one T cell receptor beta chain. The antigen is unknown. Healthy donors had no documented immune events, such as infections, while sampled. The source of the sample is a study of identifying expanded T cells in peripheral blood. Germline CDR1 is SGHVS and CDR2 is FQNEAQ. V gave up 4 bases and J gave up 2 bases; unmatched junction bases: 10. CDR3 size: 16 residues. Sequencing used immunoSEQ multiplex PCR; TCRdb keeps in-frame clones, though not all of them. Seen here are 70,000 or so clones, 85% to 90% observed once, and the top ten hold 2.5% to 3.5%. Study outcomes and limitations: Clone count variance between approximately 2-week samples rose with total template count. Differentially abundant clones: roughly 1.3 between replicates, 16.4 at roughly 13 days, 18 to 20 at four.

This TCR was recovered from a person aged 18 to 70 in good health. V is TRBV7-8 and J is TRBJ1-1, with 7 nucleotides matching TRBD1. Sequenced: blood. The CDR3 protein is CASSSTKQGFNTEAFF. The DNA of the CDR3 is TGTGCCAGCAGCTCAACTAAACAGGGGTTTAACACTGAAGCTTTCTTT.